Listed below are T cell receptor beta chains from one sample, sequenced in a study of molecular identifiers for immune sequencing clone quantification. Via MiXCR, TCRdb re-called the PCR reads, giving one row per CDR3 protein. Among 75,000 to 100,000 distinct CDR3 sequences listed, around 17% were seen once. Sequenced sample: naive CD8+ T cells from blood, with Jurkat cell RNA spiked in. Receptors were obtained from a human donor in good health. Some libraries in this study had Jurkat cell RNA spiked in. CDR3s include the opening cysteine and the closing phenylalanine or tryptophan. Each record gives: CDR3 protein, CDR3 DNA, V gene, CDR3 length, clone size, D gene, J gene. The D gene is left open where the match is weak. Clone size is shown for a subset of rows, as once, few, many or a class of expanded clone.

CASSIVLDGNTIYF	TGTGCCAGTAGTATAGTCTTGGATGGAAACACCATATATTTT	TRBV19	14	many	-	TRBJ1-3
CASSLAGGAGASSGANVLTF	TGTGCCAGCAGCTTAGCTGGCGGGGCAGGGGCCTCCTCTGGGGCCAACGTCCTGACTTTC	TRBV7-9	20	-	-	TRBJ2-6
CASSSRTKETQYF	TGTGCCAGCAGCTCCCGGACGAAAGAGACCCAGTACTTC	TRBV7-7	13	many	-	TRBJ2-5
CASRGQGMSAGELFF	TGTGCCAGCAGGGGACAGGGTATGAGCGCCGGGGAGCTGTTTTTT	TRBV28	15	many	TRBD1	TRBJ2-2
CASSATNKGSMNTEAFF	TGTGCCAGCAGCGCAACTAATAAGGGTAGTATGAACACTGAAGCTTTCTTT	TRBV5-3	17	-	-	TRBJ1-1
CATEDSQETQYF	TGTGCCACCGAGGACAGTCAAGAGACCCAGTACTTC	TRBV19	12	-	-	TRBJ2-5
CSVEGSETQYF	TGCAGCGTTGAAGGATCCGAGACCCAGTACTTC	TRBV29-1	11	many	-	TRBJ2-5
CSVEDLEVITDAQYF	TGCAGCGTTGAAGACCTTGAAGTCATCACAGATGCGCAGTATTTT	TRBV29-1	15	-	-	TRBJ2-3
CASSPGGEQYF	TGTGCCAGCAGCCCCGGGGGCGAGCAGTACTTC	TRBV11-2	11	many	-	TRBJ2-7
CASSAASDTQYF	TGTGCCAGCAGCGCGGCCAGTGATACGCAGTATTTT	TRBV7-2	12	once	-	TRBJ2-3
CASSLVRWDTQYF	TGTGCCAGCAGCTTAGTACGGTGGGATACGCAGTATTTT	TRBV11-2	13	many	-	TRBJ2-3
CAWVKGEGPYEQYF	TGTGCCTGGGTAAAAGGGGAGGGCCCGTACGAGCAGTACTTC	TRBV30	14	many	TRBD2	TRBJ2-7
CASSIGKNSYNEQFF	TGTGCCAGTAGTATTGGCAAAAATTCCTACAATGAGCAGTTCTTC	TRBV19	15	many	-	TRBJ2-1
CASSASGLAGDEQYF	TGTGCCAGCAGCGCGTCCGGACTAGCGGGGGATGAGCAGTACTTC	TRBV9	15	many	TRBD2	TRBJ2-7
CASSNRGSNQPQHF	TGTGCCAGCAGCAATCGGGGAAGCAATCAGCCCCAGCATTTT	TRBV6-2/TRBV6-3	14	many	-	TRBJ1-5
CSARTSGSYEQYF	TGCAGTGCTAGAACTAGCGGGAGCTACGAGCAGTACTTC	TRBV20-1	13	many	TRBD2	TRBJ2-7
CASSWGTRNTEAFF	TGTGCCAGCAGTTGGGGGACAAGGAACACTGAAGCTTTCTTT	TRBV28	14	many	-	TRBJ1-1
CASSSRQGIDGNTIYF	TGTGCCAGCAGCAGCCGTCAGGGGATAGATGGAAACACCATATATTTT	TRBV7-6	16	few	-	TRBJ1-3
CSARVLLAENTGELFF	TGCAGTGCTAGAGTTCTACTAGCGGAGAACACCGGGGAGCTGTTTTTT	TRBV20-1	16	many	TRBD2	TRBJ2-2
CASSLAGAEQYF	TGCGCCAGCAGCTTGGCCGGGGCCGAGCAGTACTTC	TRBV5-1	12	-	-	TRBJ2-7
CASSYTAGGYEQYF	TGTGCCAGCAGTTACACGGCGGGGGGCTACGAGCAGTACTTC	TRBV27	14	many	TRBD2	TRBJ2-7
CASSSGGWRGATEAFF	TGTGCCAGCAGCTCCGGCGGGTGGAGGGGCGCAACTGAAGCTTTCTTT	TRBV5-5	16	many	-	TRBJ1-1